Listed below are T cell receptor beta chains from one sample, sequenced in a study of cytomegalovirus exposure and HLA in healthy donors. Libraries were prepared by immunoSEQ multiplex PCR; TCRdb keeps only in-frame clonotypes and omits some of them. The data hold about 160,000 clones, with around nine tenths observed a single time. Sequencing was carried out using PBMCs. These TCRs come from a young man in good health and CMV-seropositive. Each CDR3 is given with its conserved first and last residue. The D gene is left open where the match is weak. Clone size is given for some rows only: seen once, a few or many times, or a class if the clone is expanded.

>TRBJ2-3|TRBV7-8|NA|NA
TGTGCCAGCAGCCCACTGAGTATGGATACGCAGTATTTT
CASSPLSMDTQYF
>TRBJ2-7|TRBV6-1|NA|NA
TGTGCCAGCAGTGAGCCGGACAGTCGGTACTTC
CASSEPDSRYF
>TRBJ2-1|TRBV7-7|TRBD2|NA
TGTGCTAGCAGCTTAGCGGGAGGGAACAATGAGCAGTTCTTC
CASSLAGGNNEQFF
>TRBJ2-1|TRBV5-4|NA|once
TGTGCCATCCCGACAGGCAATGAGCAGTTCTTC
CAIPTGNEQFF
>TRBJ2-5|TRBV5-4|NA|NA
TGTGCCAGCAGCTTGATCGGTAGCGGCCAAGAGACCCAGTACTTC
CASSLIGSGQETQYF
>TRBJ1-5|TRBV27|NA|NA
TGTGCCAGCGCCCCTCGGGGGGCGCGAGGTCAGCCCCAGCATTTT
CASAPRGARGQPQHF
>TRBJ2-7|TRBV7-8|TRBD2|NA
TGTGCCAGCAGCTCCCGAGGGGTAGCGGGAGATCACTACGAGCAGTACTTC
CASSSRGVAGDHYEQYF
>TRBJ2-7|TRBV6-1|NA|few
TGTGCCAGCACTAGACAGATCCCCTCCTACGAGCAGTACTTC
CASTRQIPSYEQYF
>TRBJ2-7|TRBV6-1|TRBD1|NA
TGTGCCAGCAGTCGACAGGGTTCCTACGAGCAGTACTTC
CASSRQGSYEQYF
>TRBJ2-7|TRBV6-5|NA|NA
TGTGCCAGCAGAGAGGGTAGTTCCTACGAGCAGTACTTC
CASREGSSYEQYF
>TRBJ2-7|TRBV5-7|NA|NA
TGTGCCAGCAGTCTCCTTCCTTGTGACAGGTACGAGCAGTACTTC
CASSLLPCDRYEQYF
>TRBJ2-3|TRBV18|TRBD1|NA
TGTGCCAGCTCACAGGGACAGGGGGCGGGAGATACGCAGTATTTT
CASSQGQGAGDTQYF
>TRBJ2-7|TRBV4-1|TRBD2|NA
TGCGCCAGCAGCCAAGATAGGTCTAGCGGGAGGTTGGGCGAGCAGTACTTC
CASSQDRSSGRLGEQYF
>TRBJ2-7|TRBV28|NA|NA
TGTGCCAGCAGTTCGGAGGGTGGGGCGTTCTCAACCTACGAGCAGTACTTC
CASSSEGGAFSTYEQYF
>TRBJ1-1|TRBV27|TRBD1|NA
TGTGCCAGCAGTCCGCGGACAGGGGTGGGAGCTTTCTTT
CASSPRTGVGAFF
>TRBJ1-2|TRBV18|NA|NA
TGTGCCAGCTCAGACTTACCTAACTATGGCTACACCTTC
CASSDLPNYGYTF
>TRBJ2-3|TRBV13|NA|NA
TGTGCCAGCAGCCCATGGGGCGGGGTTAGCACAGATACGCAGTATTTT
CASSPWGGVSTDTQYF
>TRBJ1-1|TRBV5-1|TRBD1|NA
TGCGCCAGCAGCTCCGCGACAGGGACTGAAGCTTTCTTT
CASSSATGTEAFF
>TRBJ2-7|TRBV18|NA|NA
TGTGCCAGCTCACCATTTTACCAGGAGGACGAGCAGTACTTC
CASSPFYQEDEQYF
>TRBJ2-7|TRBV5-6|NA|NA
TGTGCCAGCAGCTTCAGGCAACTCTCCTACGAGCAGTACTTC
CASSFRQLSYEQYF
>TRBJ2-7|TRBV4-2|TRBD2|NA
TGTGCCAGCAGCCAGGCCACTAGCGGCCTCTCCTACGAGCAGTACTTC
CASSQATSGLSYEQYF
>TRBJ1-5|TRBV7-8|NA|NA
TGTGCCAGCAGCTTAGTGGGGGGATATCAGCCCCAGCATTTT
CASSLVGGYQPQHF
>TRBJ2-7|TRBV6-5|TRBD2|NA
TGTGCCAGCAGTTACTCACAGCGGGGCGAGCAGTACTTC
CASSYSQRGEQYF
>TRBJ2-7|TRBV27|TRBD2|NA
TGTGCCACAGGGGTACTTAGCGGGAGGGCTTACGAGCAGTACTTC
CATGVLSGRAYEQYF
>TRBJ2-3|TRBV11-3|NA|NA
TGTGCCAGCAGCTACGGCCACGGGAGTATTATTGTTTTT
CASSYGHGSIIVF
>TRBJ2-1|TRBV28|NA|NA
TGTGCCAGCACCTTAAGAGGCAGTGAGCAGTTCTTC
CASTLRGSEQFF
>TRBJ1-5|TRBV14|NA|NA
TGTGCCAGCAGCCAACAGGGAAACCAGCCCCAGCATTTT
CASSQQGNQPQHF
>TRBJ1-5|TRBV5-8|NA|NA
TGTGCCAGCAGCTTGGGCCTAGCGGCAAATCAGCCCCAGCATTTT
CASSLGLAANQPQHF
>TRBJ2-5|TRBV10-3|TRBD2|NA
TGTGCCATCAGTGTGCTCGAGCTAGCGGGACGGGAGACCCAGTACTTC
CAISVLELAGRETQYF
>TRBJ2-5|TRBV7-9|TRBD1|NA
TGTGCCAGCGGTGAATTTCCTGGGACAGGGGGCAAAGAGACCCAGTACTTC
CASGEFPGTGGKETQYF
>TRBJ1-2|TRBV28|NA|NA
TGTGCCAGCAGTTTAGTTGCAGGGAAAATTAACTATGGCTACACCTTC
CASSLVAGKINYGYTF
>TRBJ2-3|TRBV9|TRBD1|NA
TGTGCCAGCAGCGCCGGGACAGGGGTAGGGGATACGCAGTATTTT
CASSAGTGVGDTQYF
>TRBJ2-1|TRBV27|NA|NA
TGTGCCAGCAGTTTATTTATGTTTAGCTCCTACAATGAGCAGTTCTTC
CASSLFMFSSYNEQFF